This TCR beta chain is from a study of T-cell reconstitution after alpha-beta-depleted transplantation in children. Details on this clonotype: Antigen specificity is unknown.

Unique molecular identifiers were incorporated into the prepared TCRbeta library. TCRdb processed the PCR reads anew with MiXCR; each CDR3 protein has one entry. The repertoire has approximately 500,000 distinct CDR3 sequences, 25% to 30% of them found once; the top ten carry 30% to 45%. Regarding the study as a whole: Roughly two months post-transplant, alpha-beta T cells reportedly originated from several hundred graft clones that had expanded. Most T-cell counts and diversity one year after the transplant came from T cells that were newly produced. The origin of high day-60 TCRbeta diversity in some patients lay in surviving recipient T cells and thymic progenitors.

The V and J ends lost 0 bases and 8 bases respectively, with 14 bases between them. The CDR3 contains 15 residues. Germline V gene lookup returns CDR1 ENHRY and CDR2 SYGVKD. Source: PBMCs, taken before TCRalphabeta/CD19-depleted stem cell transplant. The chain joins TRBV10-3 to TRBJ1-3; D is possibly TRBD1 (5 bases). This clonotype was sampled from a boy in the first two years of life with Wiskott-Aldrich syndrome, due to receive a stem cell transplant. The CDR3: CAISESWTPTDTIYF. CDR3 DNA: TGTGCCATCAGTGAGTCCTGGACACCAACAGACACCATATATTTT.